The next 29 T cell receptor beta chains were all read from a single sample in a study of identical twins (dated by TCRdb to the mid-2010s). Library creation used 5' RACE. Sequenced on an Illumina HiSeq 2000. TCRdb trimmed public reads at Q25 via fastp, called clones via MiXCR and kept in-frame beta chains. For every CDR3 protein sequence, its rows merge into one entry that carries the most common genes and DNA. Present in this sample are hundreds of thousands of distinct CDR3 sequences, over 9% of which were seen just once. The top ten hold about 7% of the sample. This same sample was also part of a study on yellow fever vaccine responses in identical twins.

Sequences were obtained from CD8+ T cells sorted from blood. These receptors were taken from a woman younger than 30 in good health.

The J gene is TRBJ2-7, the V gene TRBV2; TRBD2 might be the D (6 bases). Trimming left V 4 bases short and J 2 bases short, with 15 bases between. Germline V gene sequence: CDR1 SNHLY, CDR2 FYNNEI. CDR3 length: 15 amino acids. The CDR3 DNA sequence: TGTGCCAGCAGTGGGTGGGTGGAGGGCCCCTACGAGCAGTACTTC. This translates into CASSGWVEGPYEQYF.

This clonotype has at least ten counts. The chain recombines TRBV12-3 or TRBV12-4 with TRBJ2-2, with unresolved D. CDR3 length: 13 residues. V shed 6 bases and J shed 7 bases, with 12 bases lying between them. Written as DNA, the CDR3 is TGTGCCAGCAGCCCCGACGTACTCGGGGAGCTGTTTTTT. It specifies CASSPDVLGELFF.

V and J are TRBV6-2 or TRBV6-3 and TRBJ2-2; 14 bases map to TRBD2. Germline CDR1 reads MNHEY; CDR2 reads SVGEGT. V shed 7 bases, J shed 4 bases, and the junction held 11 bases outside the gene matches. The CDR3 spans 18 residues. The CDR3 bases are TGTGCCAGCAACGACGGCGGGACTAGCGGGAGTACCACCGGGGAGCTGTTTTTT. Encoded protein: CASNDGGTSGSTTGELFF.

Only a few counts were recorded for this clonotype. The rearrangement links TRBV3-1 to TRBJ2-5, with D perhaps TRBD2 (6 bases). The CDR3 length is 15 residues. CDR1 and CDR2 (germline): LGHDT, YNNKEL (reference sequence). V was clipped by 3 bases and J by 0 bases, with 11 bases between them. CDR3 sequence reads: CASSQMRDYQETQYF. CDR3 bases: TGTGCCAGCAGCCAGATGAGGGACTACCAAGAGACCCAGTACTTC.

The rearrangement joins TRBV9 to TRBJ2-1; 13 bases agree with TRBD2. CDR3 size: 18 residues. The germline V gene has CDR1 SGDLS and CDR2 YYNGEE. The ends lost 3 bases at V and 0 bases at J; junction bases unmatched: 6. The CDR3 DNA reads TGTGCCAGCAGCGCGCCTGGACTAGCGGGGGTCTCCTACAATGAGCAGTTCTTC. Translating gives CASSAPGLAGVSYNEQFF.

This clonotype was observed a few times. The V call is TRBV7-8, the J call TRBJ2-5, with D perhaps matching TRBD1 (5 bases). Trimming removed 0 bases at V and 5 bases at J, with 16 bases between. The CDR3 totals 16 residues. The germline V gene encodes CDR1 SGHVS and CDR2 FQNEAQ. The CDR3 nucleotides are TGTGCCAGCAGCTTAGCGGGGCCTACCAACAGGGAGACCCAGTACTTC. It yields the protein CASSLAGPTNRETQYF. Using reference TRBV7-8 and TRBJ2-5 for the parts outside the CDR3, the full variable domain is GAGVSQSPRYKVAKRGQDVALRCDPISGHVSLFWYQQALGQGPEFLTYFQNEAQLDKSGLPSDRFFAERPEGSVSTLKIQRTQQEDSAVYLCASSLAGPTNRETQYFGPGTRLLVL.

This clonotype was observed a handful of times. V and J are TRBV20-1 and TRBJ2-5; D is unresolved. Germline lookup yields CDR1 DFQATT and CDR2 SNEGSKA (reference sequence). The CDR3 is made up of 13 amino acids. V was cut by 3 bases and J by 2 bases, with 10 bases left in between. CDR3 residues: CSASLAHQETQYF. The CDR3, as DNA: TGCAGTGCTAGTCTGGCGCATCAAGAGACCCAGTACTTC.

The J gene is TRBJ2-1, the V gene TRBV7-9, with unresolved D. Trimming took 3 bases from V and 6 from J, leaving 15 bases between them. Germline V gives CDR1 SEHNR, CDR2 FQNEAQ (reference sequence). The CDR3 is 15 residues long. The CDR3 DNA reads TGTGCCAGCAGCTTCAACACAAGGTTGTTCAATGAGCAGTTCTTC. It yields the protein CASSFNTRLFNEQFF.

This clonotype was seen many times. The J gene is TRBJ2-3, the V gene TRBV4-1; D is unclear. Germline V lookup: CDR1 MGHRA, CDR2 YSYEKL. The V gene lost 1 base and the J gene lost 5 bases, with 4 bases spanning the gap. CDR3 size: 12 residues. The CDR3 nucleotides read TGCGCCAGCAGCCAAGTCCTAGATACGCAGTATTTT. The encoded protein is CASSQVLDTQYF.

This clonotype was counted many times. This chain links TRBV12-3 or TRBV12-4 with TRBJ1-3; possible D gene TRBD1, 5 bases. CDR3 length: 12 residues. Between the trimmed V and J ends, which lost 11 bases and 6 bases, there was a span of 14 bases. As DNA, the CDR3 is TGTGCCTGGCGGGGACCAGAAAACACCATATATTTT. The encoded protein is CAWRGPENTIYF.

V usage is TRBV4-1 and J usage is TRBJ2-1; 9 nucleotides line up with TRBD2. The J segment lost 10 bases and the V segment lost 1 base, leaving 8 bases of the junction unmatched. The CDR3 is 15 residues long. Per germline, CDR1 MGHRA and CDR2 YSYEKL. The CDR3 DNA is TGCGCCAGCAGCCAAGGAGTTGGTAGCGGGAGAGAGCAGTTCTTC. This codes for CASSQGVGSGREQFF.

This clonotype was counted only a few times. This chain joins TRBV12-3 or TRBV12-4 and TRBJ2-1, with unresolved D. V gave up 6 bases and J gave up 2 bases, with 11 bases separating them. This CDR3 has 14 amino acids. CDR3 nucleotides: TGTGCCAGCAGCCTGGGGATTCCCTACAATGAGCAGTTCTTC. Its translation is CASSLGIPYNEQFF.

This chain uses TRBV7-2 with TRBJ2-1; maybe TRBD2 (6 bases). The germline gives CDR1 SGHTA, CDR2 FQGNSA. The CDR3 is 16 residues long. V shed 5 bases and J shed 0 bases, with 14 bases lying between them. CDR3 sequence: CASSPYGGTSYNEQFF. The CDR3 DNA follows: TGTGCCAGCAGCCCTTATGGCGGGACCTCCTACAATGAGCAGTTCTTC.

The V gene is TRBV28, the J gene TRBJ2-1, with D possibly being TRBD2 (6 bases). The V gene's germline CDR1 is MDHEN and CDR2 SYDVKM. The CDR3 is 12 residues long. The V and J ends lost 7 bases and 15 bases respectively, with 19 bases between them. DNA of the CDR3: TGTGCCAGCACCAAATATTCTAGCGATCCGTTCTTC. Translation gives CASTKYSSDPFF.

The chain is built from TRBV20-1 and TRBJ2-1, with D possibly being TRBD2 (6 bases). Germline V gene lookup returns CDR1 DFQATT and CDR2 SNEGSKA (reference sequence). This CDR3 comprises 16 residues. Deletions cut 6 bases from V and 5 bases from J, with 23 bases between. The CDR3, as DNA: TGCAGTGCGAAGTTCGTCGGGGGATTAGGTGACAATGAGCAGTTCTTC. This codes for CSAKFVGGLGDNEQFF.

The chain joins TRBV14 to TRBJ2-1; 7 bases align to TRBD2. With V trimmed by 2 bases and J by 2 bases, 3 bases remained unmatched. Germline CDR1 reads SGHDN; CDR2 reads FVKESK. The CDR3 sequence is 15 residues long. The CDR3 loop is CASSQPGLAYNEQFF. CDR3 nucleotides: TGTGCCAGCAGCCAACCAGGACTAGCCTACAATGAGCAGTTCTTC.

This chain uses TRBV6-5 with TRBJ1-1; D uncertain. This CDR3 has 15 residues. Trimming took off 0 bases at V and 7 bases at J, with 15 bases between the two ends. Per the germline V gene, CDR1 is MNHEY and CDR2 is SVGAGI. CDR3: CASSYSAERLGEAFF. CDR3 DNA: TGTGCCAGCAGTTACTCGGCAGAGCGACTGGGTGAAGCTTTCTTT.

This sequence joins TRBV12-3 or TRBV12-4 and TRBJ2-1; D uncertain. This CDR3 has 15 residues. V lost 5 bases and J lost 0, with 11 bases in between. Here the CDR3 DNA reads TGTGCCAGCAGTCTTCAACCTAGCTCCTACAATGAGCAGTTCTTC. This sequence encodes CASSLQPSSYNEQFF.

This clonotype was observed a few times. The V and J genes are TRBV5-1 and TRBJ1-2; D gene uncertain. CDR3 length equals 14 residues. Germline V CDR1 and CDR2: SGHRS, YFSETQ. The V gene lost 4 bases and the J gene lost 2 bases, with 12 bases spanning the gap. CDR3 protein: CASSIRDQNYGYTF. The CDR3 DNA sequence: TGCGCCAGCAGCATCCGGGATCAAAACTATGGCTACACCTTC.

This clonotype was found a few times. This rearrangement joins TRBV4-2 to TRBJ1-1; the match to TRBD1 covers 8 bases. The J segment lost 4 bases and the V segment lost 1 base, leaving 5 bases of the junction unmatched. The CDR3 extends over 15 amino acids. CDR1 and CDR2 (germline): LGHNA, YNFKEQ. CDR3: CASSQVDRGLTEAFF. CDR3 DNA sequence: TGTGCCAGCAGCCAAGTAGACAGGGGTCTCACTGAAGCTTTCTTT.

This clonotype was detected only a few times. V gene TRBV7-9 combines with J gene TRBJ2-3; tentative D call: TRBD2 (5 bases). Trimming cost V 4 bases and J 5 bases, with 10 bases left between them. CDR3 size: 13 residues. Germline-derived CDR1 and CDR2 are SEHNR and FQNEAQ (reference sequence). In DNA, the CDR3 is TGTGCCAGCAGCTATCGGGAAGGAGATACGCAGTATTTT. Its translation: CASSYREGDTQYF.

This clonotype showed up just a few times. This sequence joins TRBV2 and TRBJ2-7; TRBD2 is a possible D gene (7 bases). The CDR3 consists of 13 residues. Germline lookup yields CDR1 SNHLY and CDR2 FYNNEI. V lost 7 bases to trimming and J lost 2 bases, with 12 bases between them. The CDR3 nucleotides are TGTGCCAGCAAGGGGGGGACCACCTACGAGCAGTACTTC. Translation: CASKGGTTYEQYF.

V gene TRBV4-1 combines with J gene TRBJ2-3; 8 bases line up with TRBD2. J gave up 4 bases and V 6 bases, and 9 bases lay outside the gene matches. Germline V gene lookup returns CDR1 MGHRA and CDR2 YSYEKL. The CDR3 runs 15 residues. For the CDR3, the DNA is TGCGCCAGCAGTTTCCCCGGGGGGGCCCCAGATACGCAGTATTTT. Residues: CASSFPGGAPDTQYF.

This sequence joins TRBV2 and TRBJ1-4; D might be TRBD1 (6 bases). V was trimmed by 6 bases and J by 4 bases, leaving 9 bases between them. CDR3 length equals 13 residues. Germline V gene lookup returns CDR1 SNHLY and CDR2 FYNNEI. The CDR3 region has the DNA TGTGCCAGCAGAACAGGGATTAATGAAAAACTGTTTTTT. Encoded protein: CASRTGINEKLFF.

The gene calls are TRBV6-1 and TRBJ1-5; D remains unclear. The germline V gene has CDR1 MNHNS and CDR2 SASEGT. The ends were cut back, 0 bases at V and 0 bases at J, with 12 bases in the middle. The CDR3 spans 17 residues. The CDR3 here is CASSEAMRQYSNQPQHF. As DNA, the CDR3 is TGTGCCAGCAGTGAAGCGATGAGACAATATAGCAATCAGCCCCAGCATTTT.

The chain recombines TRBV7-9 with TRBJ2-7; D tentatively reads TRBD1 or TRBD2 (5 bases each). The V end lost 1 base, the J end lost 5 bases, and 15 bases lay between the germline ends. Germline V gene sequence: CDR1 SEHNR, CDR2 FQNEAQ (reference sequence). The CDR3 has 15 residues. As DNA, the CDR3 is TGTGCCAGCAGCTTAGGCCCAGGGACCGGAGACGAGCAGTACTTC. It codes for CASSLGPGTGDEQYF.

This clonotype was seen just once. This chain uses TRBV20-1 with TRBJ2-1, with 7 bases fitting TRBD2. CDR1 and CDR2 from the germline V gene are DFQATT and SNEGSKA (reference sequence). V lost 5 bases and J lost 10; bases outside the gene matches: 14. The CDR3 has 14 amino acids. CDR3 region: CSAAMGGRGKEQFF. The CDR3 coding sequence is TGCAGTGCTGCGATGGGGGGGAGGGGCAAAGAGCAGTTCTTC.

The CDR3 here is CASSLLYYEQYF. Written as DNA, the CDR3 is TGTGCCAGCAGTTTACTTTACTACGAGCAGTACTTC. V gene TRBV27 combines with J gene TRBJ2-7; D gene unclear. This CDR3 is built from 12 residues. Germline CDR1 is MNHEY and CDR2 is SMNVEV (reference sequence). V was trimmed by 2 bases and J by 3 bases, leaving 5 bases between them.

For the CDR3, the DNA is TGTGCCAGCAGTCCGGGATCAAACTCCCGGGCCCAGTACTTC. Translation gives CASSPGSNSRAQYF. The genes are TRBV27 and TRBJ2-5, with TRBD2 as a possible D gene (5 bases). Trimming cost V 5 bases and J 9 bases, with 19 bases left between them. Looked up from germline, CDR1 is MNHEY and CDR2 is SMNVEV (reference sequence). The CDR3 has 14 residues.